The 8 T cell receptor beta chains listed next were all sequenced from one sample in a study of T cells after yellow fever vaccination. TCRdb fed the 5' RACE reads into MiXCR, producing one record per CDR3 protein. Among hundreds of thousands of distinct CDR3 sequences listed, about 12% were seen once. Sequences were derived from PBMCs, sampled on the day of the yellow fever booster vaccination. These TCRs come from a young man who received the YFV17D yellow fever vaccine.

This clonotype has more than one count but fewer than ten. This chain connects TRBV25-1 to TRBJ2-7, with D possibly TRBD1 on 6 matching bases. The CDR3 covers 14 residues. Germline CDR1 and CDR2: MGHDK and SYGVNS. The V and J ends lost 11 bases and 0 bases respectively, with 17 bases between them. The CDR3 region is CAGKDSYTSYEQYF. The CDR3 DNA sequence: TGTGCCGGCAAGGACAGCTACACCTCCTACGAGCAGTACTTC.

This clonotype was picked up many times. DNA of the CDR3: TGCGCCAGCAGTCCGGAAGGGAACACTGAAGCTTTCTTT. It is translated as CASSPEGNTEAFF. The rearrangement links TRBV5-1 to TRBJ1-1; D uncertain. CDR1 SGHRS and CDR2 YFSETQ come from the germline V gene. V gave up 5 bases and J gave up 1 base, with 9 bases separating them. The CDR3 extends over 13 amino acids.

This clonotype showed up just a few times. This chain links TRBV27 with TRBJ2-3, with D tentatively TRBD2 (6 bases). V was trimmed by 0 bases and J by 1 base, leaving 14 bases between them. The CDR3 spans 17 residues. Germline V gene data show CDR1 as MNHEY and CDR2 as SMNVEV (reference sequence). CDR3: CASSLSATSGGTDTQYF. Here the CDR3 DNA reads TGTGCCAGCAGTTTATCCGCGACTAGTGGGGGCACAGATACGCAGTATTTT.

This clonotype has a handful of counts. The rearrangement uses TRBV27 and TRBJ2-1; D gene ambiguous. Germline loops: CDR1 MNHEY, CDR2 SMNVEV (reference sequence). This CDR3 is built from 13 residues. V was clipped by 7 bases and J by 8 bases, with 15 bases between them. CDR3 coding DNA: TGTGCCAGCACCGTCTCCGGTATCGATGAGCAGTTCTTC. Its protein product is CASTVSGIDEQFF.

V gene TRBV19 combines with J gene TRBJ2-2; 11 nucleotides agree with TRBD1. Germline CDR1 is LNHDA and CDR2 is SQIVND (reference sequence). The CDR3 spans 16 residues. V trimming: 8 bases; J trimming: 7 bases; junction bases outside the gene matches: 12. The CDR3 region is CASRSPGQGAIGELFF. The CDR3 DNA is TGTGCCAGTCGCTCGCCCGGACAGGGGGCTATCGGGGAGCTGTTTTTT.

This clonotype came up many times. The CDR3 sequence is CAWSEVGDTQYF. The CDR3 DNA reads as TGTGCCTGGAGTGAAGTAGGAGATACGCAGTATTTT. The genes are TRBV30 and TRBJ2-3; D gene uncertain. The germline gives CDR1 GTSNPN, CDR2 SVGIG (reference sequence). This CDR3 comprises 12 residues. V was clipped by 1 base and J by 5 bases, with 7 bases between them. The entire variable domain, with the rest obtained from reference TRBV30 and TRBJ2-3, is as follows: SQTIHQWPATLVQPVGSPLSLECTVEGTSNPNLYWYRQAAGRGLQLLFYSVGIGQISSEVPQNLSASRPQDRQFILSSKKLLLSDSGFYLCAWSEVGDTQYFGPGTRLTVL.

V is TRBV28 and J is TRBJ1-1; no firm D call. CDR1 MDHEN and CDR2 SYDVKM come from the germline V gene. The V gene lost 1 base and the J gene lost 8 bases, with 8 bases spanning the gap. The CDR3 extends over 12 amino acids. CDR3 sequence reads: CASSLLYGEAFF. CDR3 DNA sequence: TGTGCCAGCAGTTTATTGTACGGGGAAGCTTTCTTT.

This chain connects TRBV20-1 to TRBJ2-7; no firm D call. The CDR3 covers 12 residues. V lost 3 bases, J lost 7 bases, and 13 bases lay in between. In germline, CDR1 is DFQATT, CDR2 SNEGSKA (reference sequence). Written as DNA, the CDR3 is TGCAGTGCTAGTCGTCCCCTCCAGGAGCAGTACTTC. Translating gives CSASRPLQEQYF.